This record covers a single T cell receptor (beta chain). TCRdb processed the 5' RACE reads again and assigns one entry to each CDR3 protein, with no DNA. This listing includes about 460,000 distinct CDR3 sequences. This sample stems from a study of T cells expressing NK-cell markers. Study-wide background: The study sequenced eight donors, seven HCMV-seropositive and one seronegative.

Sequenced sample: blood T cells: a sorted CD56 or NKG2C T cell subset, CD4+ or CD8+ T cells, or bulk PBMC T cells (not recorded which). The TCR sequence derives from a woman in her forties or fifties in good health.

CDR3 loop: CASSFRGLAEAFF. The J gene is TRBJ1-1, the V gene TRBV12-3 or TRBV12-4. The CDR3 covers 13 residues.